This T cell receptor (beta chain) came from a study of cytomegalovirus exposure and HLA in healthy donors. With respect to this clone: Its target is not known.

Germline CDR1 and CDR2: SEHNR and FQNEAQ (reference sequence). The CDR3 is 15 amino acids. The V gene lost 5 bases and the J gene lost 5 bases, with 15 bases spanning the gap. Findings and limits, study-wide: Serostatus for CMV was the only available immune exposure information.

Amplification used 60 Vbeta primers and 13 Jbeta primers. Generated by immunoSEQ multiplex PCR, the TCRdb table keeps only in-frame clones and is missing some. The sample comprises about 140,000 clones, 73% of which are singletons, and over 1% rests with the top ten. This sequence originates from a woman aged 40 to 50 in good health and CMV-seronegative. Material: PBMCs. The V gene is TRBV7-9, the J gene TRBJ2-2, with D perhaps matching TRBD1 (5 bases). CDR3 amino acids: CASSSRNGATGELFF. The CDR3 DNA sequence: TGTGCCAGCAGCAGCAGGAATGGGGCAACCGGGGAGCTGTTTTTT.